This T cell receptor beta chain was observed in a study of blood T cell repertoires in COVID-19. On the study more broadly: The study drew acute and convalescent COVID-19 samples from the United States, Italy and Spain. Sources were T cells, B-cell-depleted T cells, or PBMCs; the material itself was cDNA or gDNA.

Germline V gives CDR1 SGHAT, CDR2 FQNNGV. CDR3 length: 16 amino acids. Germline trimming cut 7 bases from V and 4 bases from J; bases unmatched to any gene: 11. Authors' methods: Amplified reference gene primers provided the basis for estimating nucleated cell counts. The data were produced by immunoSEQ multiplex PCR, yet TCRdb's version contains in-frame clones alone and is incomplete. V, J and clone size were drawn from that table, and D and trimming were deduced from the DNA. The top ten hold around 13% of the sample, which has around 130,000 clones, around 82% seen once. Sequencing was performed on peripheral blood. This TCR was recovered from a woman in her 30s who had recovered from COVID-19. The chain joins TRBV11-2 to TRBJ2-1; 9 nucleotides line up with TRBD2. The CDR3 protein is CASTPEGLASYNEQFF. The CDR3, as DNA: TGTGCCAGCACACCCGAAGGACTAGCGTCTTACAATGAGCAGTTCTTC.